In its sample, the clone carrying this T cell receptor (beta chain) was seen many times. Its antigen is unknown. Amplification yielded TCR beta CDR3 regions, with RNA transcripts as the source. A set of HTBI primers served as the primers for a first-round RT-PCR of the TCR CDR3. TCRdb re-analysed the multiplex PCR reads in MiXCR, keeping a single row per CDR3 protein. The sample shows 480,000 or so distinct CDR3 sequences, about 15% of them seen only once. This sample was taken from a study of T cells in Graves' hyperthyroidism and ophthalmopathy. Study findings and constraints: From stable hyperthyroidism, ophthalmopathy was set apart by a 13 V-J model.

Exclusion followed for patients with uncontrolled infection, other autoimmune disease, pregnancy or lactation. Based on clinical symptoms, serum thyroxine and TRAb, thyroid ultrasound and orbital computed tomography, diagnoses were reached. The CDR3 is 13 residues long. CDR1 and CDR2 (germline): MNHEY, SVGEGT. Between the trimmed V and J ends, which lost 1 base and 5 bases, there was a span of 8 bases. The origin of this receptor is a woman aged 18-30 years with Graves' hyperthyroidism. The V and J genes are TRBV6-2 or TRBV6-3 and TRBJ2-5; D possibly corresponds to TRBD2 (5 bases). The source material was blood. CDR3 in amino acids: CASSYFRGETQYF. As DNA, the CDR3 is TGTGCCAGCAGTTACTTCCGAGGGGAGACCCAGTACTTC.